This T cell receptor beta chain was captured by sequencing in a study of technical replicates of blood from a few donors. Sequenced by immunoSEQ multiplex PCR; TCRdb stores in-frame clones only, minus some. The sample has some 75,000 clones, approximately 96% seen once. Germline V CDR1 and CDR2: SGHRS, YFSETQ. The CDR3 is made up of 22 amino acids. V dropped 2 bases and J dropped 0 bases, with 31 bases sitting between them. The sequenced sample consisted of T cells isolated from PBMCs. This receptor was obtained from a human donor in good health. The V and J genes are TRBV5-1 and TRBJ2-3, with D perhaps matching TRBD1 (5 bases). The DNA for the CDR3 is TGCGCCAGCAGCTTCGGAGCTCTAGGAGACAGAACTGCCTTACCCAGCACAGATACGCAGTATTTT. This gives the protein CASSFGALGDRTALPSTDTQYF.